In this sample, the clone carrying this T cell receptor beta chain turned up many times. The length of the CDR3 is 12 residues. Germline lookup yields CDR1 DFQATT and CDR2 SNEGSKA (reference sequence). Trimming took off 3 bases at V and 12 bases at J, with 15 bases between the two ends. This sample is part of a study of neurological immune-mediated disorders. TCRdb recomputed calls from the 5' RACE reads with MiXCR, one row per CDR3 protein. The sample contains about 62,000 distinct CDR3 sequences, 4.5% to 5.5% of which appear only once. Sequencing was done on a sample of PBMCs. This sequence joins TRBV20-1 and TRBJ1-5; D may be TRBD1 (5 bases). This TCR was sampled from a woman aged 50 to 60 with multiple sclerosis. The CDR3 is CSASTVERGQHF. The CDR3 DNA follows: TGCAGTGCTAGTACTGTCGAGAGGGGCCAGCATTTT.